Shown below are 14 T cell receptor beta chains from a single sample sequenced in a study of cytomegalovirus exposure and HLA in healthy donors. Vbeta (60) and Jbeta (13) primers were used in the PCR. Libraries were prepared by immunoSEQ multiplex PCR; TCRdb keeps only in-frame clonotypes and omits some of them. The sample shows some 150,000 clones, approximately 79% of them seen only once. The specimen was PBMCs. The receptor set was obtained from a male donor in good health and CMV-seronegative.

This clone has only one observation. V usage is TRBV7-3 and J usage is TRBJ1-1; a weak D match, TRBD1 (6 bases). Trimming removed 2 bases from V and 4 bases from J, with 11 bases in between. This CDR3 contains 14 residues. Germline V gene sequence: CDR1 SGHTA, CDR2 FQGTGA. The CDR3: CASSLSSGATEAFF. CDR3 sequence (DNA): TGTGCCAGCAGCTTATCATCAGGGGCCACTGAAGCTTTCTTT.

V gene TRBV7-9 combines with J gene TRBJ1-1; 10 bases fit TRBD1. V lost 3 bases and J lost 1; bases outside the gene matches: 2. CDR1 is SEHNR and CDR2 is FQNEAQ in the germline V gene (reference sequence). The CDR3 is 15 amino acids. CDR3 sequence reads: CASSFRQGANTEAFF. In nucleotides, the CDR3 is TGTGCCAGCAGCTTCAGACAGGGGGCGAACACTGAAGCTTTCTTT.

V and J are TRBV9 and TRBJ2-2; 10 bases agree with TRBD1. The length of the CDR3 is 15 residues. Germline CDR1 SGDLS, CDR2 YYNGEE. The trim removed 3 bases at V and 5 bases at J, leaving 4 bases unmatched. In DNA, the CDR3 is TGTGCCAGCAGCGCCAGGACAGGGGGGACCGGGGAGCTGTTTTTT. It codes for CASSARTGGTGELFF.

A remark on this clone: At the DNA level, this CDR3 is encoded by other sequences in the same sample as well. The J gene is TRBJ1-1, the V gene TRBV18; 8 bases line up with TRBD1. V gave up 6 bases and J gave up 2 bases; unmatched junction bases: 8. The CDR3 has 15 residues. CDR1 is KGHSH and CDR2 is LQKENI in the germline V gene. CDR3 nucleotides: TGTGCCAGCTCCCGTGGGACAGGAGGTAACACTGAAGCTTTCTTT. Translated, it gives CASSRGTGGNTEAFF.

Only a few counts were recorded for this clone. Here the CDR3 DNA reads TGTGCCAGCAGCTTAGTGAGGACAGGGCTCTCTGGAAACACCATATATTTT. This gives the protein CASSLVRTGLSGNTIYF. This chain joins TRBV11-2 and TRBJ1-3; 8 bases fit TRBD1. V lost 1 base, J lost 0 bases, and 5 bases stayed unmatched. Per germline, CDR1 SGHAT and CDR2 FQNNGV. CDR3 size: 17 residues.

The chain recombines TRBV5-1 with TRBJ1-1; 9 positions match TRBD1. The V segment lost 4 bases and the J segment 3 bases; nucleotides outside the gene matches: 4. CDR3 length: 14 amino acids. From germline, CDR1 is SGHRS and CDR2 YFSETQ. The CDR3 is CASSRRTGDTEAFF. The CDR3 bases are TGCGCCAGCAGCCGTCGGACAGGGGACACTGAAGCTTTCTTT.

The CDR3 protein is CAVGNIHYEQYF. The CDR3 DNA reads as TGTGCCGTCGGGAACATTCACTACGAGCAGTACTTC. This sequence joins TRBV21-1 and TRBJ2-7; the D call TRBD2 from the table was never checked on the DNA. TRBV21-1 is a known pseudogene. The length of the CDR3 is 12 residues.

To note about this clone: The sample carries other DNA sequences with the same CDR3. This chain uses TRBV27 with TRBJ2-7, with 8 nucleotides matching TRBD1. This CDR3 contains 15 residues. V lost 5 bases to trimming and J lost 5 bases; unmatched junction nucleotides: 11. Germline CDR1 reads MNHEY; CDR2 reads SMNVEV (reference sequence). CDR3 protein: CASSALRTGSHEQYF. CDR3 DNA sequence: TGTGCCAGCAGTGCCCTCCGGACAGGGAGCCACGAGCAGTACTTC.

The genes are TRBV6-6 and TRBJ2-7, with 9 positions matching TRBD2. Germline V gene lookup returns CDR1 MNHNY and CDR2 SVGAGI (reference sequence). This CDR3 region has 14 residues. The J segment lost 0 bases and the V segment lost 6 bases, leaving 3 bases of the junction unmatched. CDR3 residues: CASSRSGGSYEQYF. The DNA for the CDR3 is TGTGCCAGCAGCCGTAGCGGGGGCTCCTACGAGCAGTACTTC.

The CDR3 region has the DNA TGTGCCAGCAGTGTCTCAGGGAACTATGGCTACACCTTC. This gives the protein CASSVSGNYGYTF. The V and J genes are TRBV2 and TRBJ1-2, with TRBD1 as a possible D gene (5 bases). The CDR3 runs 13 residues. V gave up 4 bases and J gave up 2 bases, with 8 bases separating them. Germline V gene lookup returns CDR1 SNHLY and CDR2 FYNNEI. The full variable domain, with the rest looked up from reference TRBV2 and TRBJ1-2, is EPEVTQTPSHQVTQMGQEVILRCVPISNHLYFYWYRQILGQKVEFLVSFYNNEISEKSEIFDDQFSVERPDGSNFTLKIRSTKLEDSAMYFCASSVSGNYGYTFGSGTRLTVV.

The chain couples TRBV15 to TRBJ2-5; D might be TRBD1 (6 bases). Germline CDR1 LNHNV, CDR2 YYDKDF (reference sequence). The CDR3 is 18 amino acids. V lost 0 bases and J 0 bases, leaving 17 bases between the germline ends. In DNA form, the CDR3 reads TGTGCCACCAGCAGAGACCCTATAATTACAGGGAACCAAGAGACCCAGTACTTC. Translation: CATSRDPIITGNQETQYF.

CDR3 in amino acids: CASSLPPDRVKTGELFF. The DNA of the CDR3 is TGTGCCAGCAGCCTACCCCCCGACAGGGTAAAAACCGGGGAGCTGTTTTTT. This chain links TRBV7-9 with TRBJ2-2; 7 bases are a match to TRBD1. After removal of 5 bases from V and 5 bases from J, the junction contained 14 bases not matched to a gene. Germline V gene lookup returns CDR1 SEHNR and CDR2 FQNEAQ (reference sequence). The CDR3 loop spans 17 amino acids.

This rearrangement joins TRBV6-5 to TRBJ1-1, with D possibly matching TRBD1 (6 bases). The ends were cut back, 2 bases at V and 4 bases at J, with 14 bases in the middle. The CDR3 loop spans 15 amino acids. Germline V CDR1 and CDR2: MNHEY, SVGAGI. The CDR3 loop is CASSYGPGETTEAFF. In DNA, the CDR3 is TGTGCCAGCAGTTACGGTCCAGGGGAGACCACTGAAGCTTTCTTT.

This clone was picked up a small number of times. The chain joins TRBV7-3 to TRBJ1-6, with a tentative D call TRBD1 (6 bases). The CDR3 has 14 amino acids. The germline V gene has CDR1 SGHTA and CDR2 FQGTGA. Between the trimmed V and J ends, which lost 5 bases and 10 bases, there was a span of 15 bases. CDR3 bases: TGTGCCAGCAGCGCGGACAGCTACGGGTCACCCCTCCACTTT. Translating it yields CASSADSYGSPLHF.